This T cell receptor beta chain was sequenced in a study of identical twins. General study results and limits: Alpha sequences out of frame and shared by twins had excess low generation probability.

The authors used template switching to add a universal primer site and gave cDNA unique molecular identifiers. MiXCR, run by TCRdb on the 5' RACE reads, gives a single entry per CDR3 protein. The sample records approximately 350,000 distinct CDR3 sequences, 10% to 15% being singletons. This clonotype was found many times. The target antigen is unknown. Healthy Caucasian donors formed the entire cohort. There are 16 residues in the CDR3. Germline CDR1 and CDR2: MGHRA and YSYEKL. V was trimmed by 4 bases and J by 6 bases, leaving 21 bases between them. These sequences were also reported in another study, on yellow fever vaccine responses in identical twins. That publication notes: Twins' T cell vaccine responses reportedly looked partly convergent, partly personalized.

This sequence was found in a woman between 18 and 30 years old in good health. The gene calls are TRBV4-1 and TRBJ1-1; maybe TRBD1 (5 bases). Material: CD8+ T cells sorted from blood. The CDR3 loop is CASSLTPAQGYPEAFF. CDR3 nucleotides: TGCGCCAGCAGCCTCACTCCAGCCCAGGGTTACCCTGAAGCTTTCTTT.